The 7 T cell receptor beta chains below were found in one sample sequenced in a study of shared clonotypes between healthy human individuals. Clones were sequenced by immunoSEQ multiplex PCR, and TCRdb holds only the in-frame ones, with some missing. The table records about 490,000 clones, approximately 82% of them present only once. The sample was PBMCs. The source is a woman aged 40-49 years in good health. Some clones in this sample may be carry-over from other donors' samples.

V usage is TRBV7-8 and J usage is TRBJ2-2; TRBD2 agrees at 9 bases. Germline trimming cut 5 bases from V and 7 bases from J; bases unmatched to any gene: 11. This CDR3 has 16 amino acids. CDR1 SGHVS and CDR2 FQNEAQ come from the germline V gene. CDR3 sequence: CASSRGSGRRVGELFF. The CDR3 coding sequence is TGTGCCAGCAGCCGAGGGAGCGGGAGGCGAGTCGGGGAGCTGTTTTTT.

The chain has TRBV10-2 and TRBJ2-7; no clear D gene. Trimming pared 4 bases from V and 7 bases from J, leaving 14 bases between. The CDR3 is 13 residues long. Germline V gene lookup returns CDR1 WSHSY and CDR2 SAAADI. The CDR3 coding sequence is TGCGCCAGCAGTGCCCGAGTCGTTGAGGAGCAGTACTTC. It codes for CASSARVVEEQYF.

This clone occurred a few times. V is TRBV7-8 and J is TRBJ2-7, with 11 bases identical to TRBD2. The CDR3 consists of 15 residues. V was clipped by 5 bases and J by 6 bases; unmatched bases: 9. Germline loops: CDR1 SGHVS, CDR2 FQNEAQ. CDR3 sequence: CASSILAGGSSEQYF. CDR3 nucleotide sequence: TGTGCCAGCAGCATTTTAGCGGGAGGGTCGTCCGAGCAGTACTTC.

This clone came up once. The chain employs TRBV7-8 and TRBJ2-1; possible D gene TRBD2, 9 bases. Germline loops: CDR1 SGHVS, CDR2 FQNEAQ. This CDR3 has 20 amino acids. V was shortened by 1 base and J by 4 bases, with 26 bases between the two germline ends. The DNA of the CDR3 is TGTGCCAGCAGCTTAGGGCCAGGGGGCAGTCTAGCGGGAATGTACAATGAGCAGTTCTTC. It specifies CASSLGPGGSLAGMYNEQFF. Filled out from reference TRBV7-8 and TRBJ2-1, the complete variable domain reads GAGVSQSPRYKVAKRGQDVALRCDPISGHVSLFWYQQALGQGPEFLTYFQNEAQLDKSGLPSDRFFAERPEGSVSTLKIQRTQQEDSAVYLCASSLGPGGSLAGMYNEQFFGPGTRLTVL.

The chain carries TRBV27 and TRBJ1-1; tentatively, D is TRBD1 (5 bases). The germline gives CDR1 MNHEY, CDR2 SMNVEV (reference sequence). V dropped 3 bases and J dropped 2 bases, with 13 bases sitting between them. The CDR3 is made up of 15 amino acids. The CDR3 loop reads CASSFQGLGNTEAFF. The CDR3 DNA is TGTGCCAGCAGTTTCCAGGGACTGGGAAACACTGAAGCTTTCTTT.

The V and J genes are TRBV5-1 and TRBJ2-7; TRBD1 aligns across 7 bases. Germline V gives CDR1 SGHRS, CDR2 YFSETQ. CDR3 length: 15 residues. The junction had 9 bases not matched to a gene; V was cut back by 2 bases and J by 4 bases. In nucleotides, the CDR3 is TGCGCCAGCAGCTTTAGGGGACAGCCCGAATACGAGCAGTACTTC. Its translation is CASSFRGQPEYEQYF.

The CDR3 DNA reads TGTGCCAGCAGAGGCTCGGCGGGAGCTGGGCATGAGCAGTTCTTC. Its translation: CASRGSAGAGHEQFF. The chain uses TRBV2 and TRBJ2-1; 7 nucleotides match TRBD2. Germline V CDR1 and CDR2: SNHLY, FYNNEI. The V and J ends lost 6 bases and 8 bases, in that order; junction bases with no gene match: 13. The CDR3 length is 15 residues.